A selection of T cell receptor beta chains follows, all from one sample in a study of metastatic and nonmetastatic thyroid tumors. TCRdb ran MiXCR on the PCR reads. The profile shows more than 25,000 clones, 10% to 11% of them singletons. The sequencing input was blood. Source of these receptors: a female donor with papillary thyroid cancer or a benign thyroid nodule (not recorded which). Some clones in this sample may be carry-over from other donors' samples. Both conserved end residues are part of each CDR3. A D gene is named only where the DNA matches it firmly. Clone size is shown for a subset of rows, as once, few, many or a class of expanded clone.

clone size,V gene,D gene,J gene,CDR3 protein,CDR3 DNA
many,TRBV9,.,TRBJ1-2,CASSVDLGYGYTF,TGTGCCAGCAGCGTAGACCTAGGCTATGGCTACACCTTC
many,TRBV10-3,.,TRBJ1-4,CAISEMGNNEKLFF,TGTGCCATCAGTGAGATGGGGAATAATGAAAAACTGTTTTTT
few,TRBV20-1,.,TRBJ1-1,CSASRGRNTEAFF,TGCAGTGCTAGTAGGGGGAGGAACACTGAAGCTTTCTTT
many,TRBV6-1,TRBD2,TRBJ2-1,CASRSSGRGNEQFF,TGTGCCAGCAGATCTAGCGGGAGGGGCAATGAGCAGTTCTTC
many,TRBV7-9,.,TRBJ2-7,CASSLYIGDRYEQYF,TGTGCCAGCAGCTTATACATAGGAGACCGCTACGAGCAGTACTTC
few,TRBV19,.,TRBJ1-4,CASKAAGGLEKLFF,TGTGCCAGTAAGGCGGCGGGAGGATTAGAAAAACTGTTTTTT
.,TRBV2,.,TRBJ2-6,CASRGPGQVGANVLTF,TGTGCCAGCAGGGGGCCTGGACAAGTTGGGGCTAACGTCCTGACATTC
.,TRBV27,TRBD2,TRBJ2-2,CAPGRSGRSGELFF,TGTGCCCCCGGTAGAAGCGGGAGGTCCGGGGAGCTGTTTTTT
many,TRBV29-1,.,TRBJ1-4,CSVEGQVGEKLFF,TGCAGCGTTGAGGGACAAGTTGGGGAAAAACTGTTTTTT
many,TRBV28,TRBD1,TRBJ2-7,CASSPDRQGSGDEQYF,TGTGCCAGCAGTCCAGATCGACAGGGGTCCGGCGACGAGCAGTACTTC
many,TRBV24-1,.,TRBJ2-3,CATSPSVTDTQYF,TGTGCCACCAGCCCCTCGGTCACAGATACGCAGTATTTT
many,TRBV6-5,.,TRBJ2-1,CASSYRAVNNEQFF,TGTGCCAGCAGTTACCGGGCTGTGAACAATGAGCAGTTCTTC
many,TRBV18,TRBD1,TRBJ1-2,CASSPSLTGDYGYTF,TGTGCCAGCTCACCGTCCCTCACAGGGGACTATGGCTACACCTTC
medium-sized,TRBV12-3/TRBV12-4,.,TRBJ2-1,CASSWTVYNEQFF,TGTGCCAGCAGTTGGACAGTCTACAATGAGCAGTTCTTC
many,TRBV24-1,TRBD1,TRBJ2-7,CATSDSGGQAFYEQYF,TGTGCCACCAGTGATTCTGGGGGACAGGCCTTCTACGAGCAGTACTTC
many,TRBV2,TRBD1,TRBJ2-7,CASSELGRGLNEQYF,TGTGCCAGCAGTGAATTAGGCAGGGGGCTGAACGAGCAGTACTTC
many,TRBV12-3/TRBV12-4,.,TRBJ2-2,CASSHGQNTGELFF,TGTGCCAGCAGTCACGGACAGAACACCGGGGAGCTGTTTTTT
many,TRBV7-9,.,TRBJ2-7,CASSFSPQGRAYEQYF,TGTGCCAGCAGCTTTTCTCCCCAGGGAAGAGCCTACGAGCAGTACTTC
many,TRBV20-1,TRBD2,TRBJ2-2,CSADTSEGTGELFF,TGCAGTGCCGATACTAGCGAGGGCACCGGGGAGCTGTTTTTT
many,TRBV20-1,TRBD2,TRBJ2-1,CSARESSGWRPEQFF,TGCAGTGCTAGAGAATCTAGCGGGTGGAGACCTGAGCAGTTCTTC
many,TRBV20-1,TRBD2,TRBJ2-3,CSATQGTSGRVSTDTQYF,TGCAGTGCTACTCAGGGGACTAGCGGGAGGGTTAGCACAGATACGCAGTATTTT
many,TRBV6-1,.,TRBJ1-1,CAVGRTEAFF,TGTGCAGTTGGTAGGACTGAAGCTTTCTTT
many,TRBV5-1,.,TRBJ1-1,CASSLAFGLMDTEAFF,TGCGCCAGCAGCTTGGCCTTCGGGCTCATGGACACTGAAGCTTTCTTT